These 2 T cell receptor beta chains share one sample of origin, sequenced in a study of blood T cell repertoires in COVID-19. The protocol was immunoSEQ multiplex PCR, while the TCRdb copy is restricted to in-frame clones and leaves out a portion. The sample includes 200,000 or so clones, approximately 83% of them seen just once. Material for sequencing was PBMCs or T cells enriched from blood (not recorded which). All receptors come from a woman aged 45 to 65 who had been exposed to COVID-19.

The rearrangement links TRBV6-6 to TRBJ1-2; tentatively, D is TRBD1 (6 bases). This CDR3 region has 12 residues. Per germline, CDR1 MNHNY and CDR2 SVGAGI (reference sequence). The V and J ends lost 11 bases and 8 bases respectively, with 18 bases between them. The CDR3 reads CALSSQGQGYTF. Written as DNA, the CDR3 is TGTGCCTTGAGCAGTCAGGGGCAGGGCTACACCTTC.

The CDR3 DNA sequence: TGTGCCTGGAGTACAGGGGGCTCTGGAAACACCATATATTTT. Its protein product is CAWSTGGSGNTIYF. The chain links TRBV30 to TRBJ1-3; 8 bases are shared with TRBD1. The CDR3 is 14 amino acids. Germline V gene sequence: CDR1 GTSNPN, CDR2 SVGIG (reference sequence). The V segment lost 2 bases and the J segment 0 bases; nucleotides outside the gene matches: 0. The complete variable domain, with remaining parts taken from reference TRBV30 and TRBJ1-3, reads SQTIHQWPATLVQPVGSPLSLECTVEGTSNPNLYWYRQAAGRGLQLLFYSVGIGQISSEVPQNLSASRPQDRQFILSSKKLLLSDSGFYLCAWSTGGSGNTIYFGEGSWLTVV.